A single sample is the source of the 22 T cell receptor beta chains below, sequenced in a study of CD8+ T cells in alopecia areata. Investigators isolated RNA and reverse transcribed it into cDNA to act as the sequencing template. Method: immunoSEQ multiplex PCR; TCRdb's copy keeps in-frame clones and lacks some. Of some 110,000 clones in the sample, 55% to 80% were seen once. The sample taken for sequencing was CD4+ T cells sorted from blood. These receptor sequences come from a human donor in good health.

The chain couples TRBV12-5 to TRBJ1-6, with unresolved D. CDR1 and CDR2 from the germline V gene are LGHNT and FRNRAP. The V gene lost 5 bases and the J gene lost 8 bases, with 16 bases spanning the gap. This CDR3 has 15 residues. The CDR3 sequence is CASGRSQVGDSPLHF. In DNA, the CDR3 is TGTGCTAGTGGTCGGAGCCAGGTCGGGGATTCACCCCTCCACTTT. The entire variable domain, with the rest obtained from reference TRBV12-5 and TRBJ1-6, is as follows: DARVTQTPRHKVTEMGQEVTMRCQPILGHNTVFWYRQTMMQGLELLAYFRNRAPLDDSGMPKDRFSAEMPDATLATLKIQPSEPRDSAVYFCASGRSQVGDSPLHFGNGTRLTVT.

The chain combines TRBV4-2 with TRBJ1-1; D not certain. Per germline, CDR1 LGHNA and CDR2 YNFKEQ. The length of the CDR3 is 14 residues. Trimming stripped 3 bases from V and 1 base from J, with 9 bases between. In DNA, the CDR3 is TGTGCCAGCAGCCATCTGGCGGAGAACACTGAAGCTTTCTTT. Amino acid sequence: CASSHLAENTEAFF.

The V and J genes are TRBV23-1 and TRBJ2-3; D is unclear. TRBV23-1 is treated as an ORF (open reading frame) with a function not yet certain. Trimming removed 4 bases from V and 5 bases from J, with 16 bases in between. The CDR3 totals 15 residues. CDR3 nucleotide sequence: TGCGCCAGCAGTCCCCCTAGAGTACGACGAGATACGCAGTATTTT. Encoded protein: CASSPPRVRRDTQYF.

In its sample, this clone was seen a few times. The V call is TRBV6-6, the J call TRBJ1-3; D not certain. This CDR3 is built from 16 residues. Germline V lookup: CDR1 MNHNY, CDR2 SVGAGI (reference sequence). V was shortened by 4 bases and J by 4 bases, with 17 bases between the two germline ends. CDR3 DNA: TGTGCCAGCAGTTTTGAGTCAGGAACGGGAGGAAACACCATATATTTT. It specifies CASSFESGTGGNTIYF.

This clone was seen only a few times. J is TRBJ2-7 and V is TRBV4-2; tentative D call: TRBD1 (6 bases). The CDR3 extends over 15 amino acids. Germline values: CDR1 LGHNA, CDR2 YNFKEQ. V lost 4 bases to trimming and J lost 0 bases, with 13 bases between them. CDR3 sequence (DNA): TGTGCCAGCAGCCGGGGGCAGGAGAGCTCCTACGAGCAGTACTTC. It yields the protein CASSRGQESSYEQYF.

The gene calls are TRBV6-6 and TRBJ1-2; D is ambiguous. The germline V gene encodes CDR1 MNHNY and CDR2 SVGAGI (reference sequence). V lost 4 bases and J 8 bases, leaving 11 bases between the germline ends. The CDR3 is made up of 12 amino acids. The CDR3 loop is CASSSGSRGYTF. CDR3 in DNA: TGTGCCAGCAGTTCAGGTTCGCGGGGCTACACCTTC.

Details on this clone: Different DNA sequences within this sample yield the same CDR3. V and J are TRBV29-1 and TRBJ2-2; D is unresolved. Germline values: CDR1 SQVTM, CDR2 ANQGSEA. V lost 6 bases, J lost 1 base, and 6 bases lay in between. The CDR3 has 12 residues. The CDR3 coding sequence is TGCAGCGTGGGCTGGAACACCGGGGAGCTGTTTTTT. This sequence encodes CSVGWNTGELFF.

The CDR3 loop reads CATSGPRGYEQYF. The CDR3 region has the DNA TGTGCCACCAGCGGCCCACGGGGCTACGAGCAGTACTTC. The chain couples TRBV15 to TRBJ2-7; a weak D match, TRBD2 (5 bases). Germline CDR1 reads LNHNV; CDR2 reads YYDKDF (reference sequence). CDR3 size: 13 residues. The V end lost 5 bases, the J end lost 3 bases, and 11 bases lay between the germline ends.

This chain uses TRBV13 with TRBJ1-4; D is unclear. This CDR3 has 15 residues. CDR1 is PRHDT, CDR2 FYEKMQ, per germline (reference sequence). With 4 bases removed from V and 4 bases from J, the gap between germline ends came to 13 bases. The DNA for the CDR3 is TGTGCCAGCAGCTCGAACCTGGCTGGTAATGAAAAACTGTTTTTT. Its protein product is CASSSNLAGNEKLFF.

V is TRBV28 and J is TRBJ2-5, with D perhaps assigned TRBD1 or TRBD2 (6 bases each). With 6 bases removed from V and 2 bases from J, the gap between germline ends came to 19 bases. CDR3 size: 16 residues. CDR1 MDHEN and CDR2 SYDVKM come from the germline V gene. DNA for the CDR3: TGTGCCAGCAGCCCTACAGGGAGGTTAGGGCAAGAGACCCAGTACTTC. It codes for CASSPTGRLGQETQYF. The variable domain in full, completed from reference TRBV28 and TRBJ2-5, reads DVKVTQSSRYLVKRTGEKVFLECVQDMDHENMFWYRQDPGLGLRLIYFSYDVKMKEKGDIPEGYSVSREKKERFSLILESASTNQTSMYLCASSPTGRLGQETQYFGPGTRLLVL.

This chain connects TRBV7-8 to TRBJ2-2; 9 nucleotides agree with TRBD1. The ends lost 5 bases at V and 7 bases at J; junction bases unmatched: 11. The CDR3 covers 16 residues. The germline gives CDR1 SGHVS, CDR2 FQNEAQ. CDR3 region: CASSPPRDRAFGELFF. CDR3 in DNA: TGTGCCAGCAGCCCACCCCGGGACAGGGCTTTCGGGGAGCTGTTTTTT.

CDR3 sequence reads: CASRGPGTEAFF. The CDR3 nucleotides are TGTGCCAGCAGGGGACCCGGGACTGAAGCTTTCTTT. V and J are TRBV2 and TRBJ1-1; D is possibly TRBD1 (5 bases). The CDR3 consists of 12 residues. Deletions cut 6 bases from V and 5 bases from J, with 10 bases between. Germline V gene sequence: CDR1 SNHLY, CDR2 FYNNEI. Complete variable domain (other parts from reference TRBV2 and TRBJ1-1): EPEVTQTPSHQVTQMGQEVILRCVPISNHLYFYWYRQILGQKVEFLVSFYNNEISEKSEIFDDQFSVERPDGSNFTLKIRSTKLEDSAMYFCASRGPGTEAFFGQGTRLTVV.

This sequence joins TRBV30 and TRBJ1-1; 9 positions agree with TRBD1. This CDR3 comprises 13 residues. Trimming took 5 bases from V and 3 from J; bases not matched to a gene: 4. CDR1 and CDR2 from the germline V gene are GTSNPN and SVGIG (reference sequence). Here the CDR3 reads CAWRDRVDTEAFF. The CDR3 DNA reads as TGTGCCTGGCGGGACAGGGTAGACACTGAAGCTTTCTTT.

The chain has TRBV10-3 and TRBJ2-3; D is perhaps TRBD2 (6 bases). The V gene lost 11 bases and the J gene lost 0 bases, with 15 bases spanning the gap. The CDR3 has 14 amino acids. Germline V lookup: CDR1 ENHRY, CDR2 SYGVKD. The CDR3 DNA reads TGTGCCGCCGGCGGGACTTCTAGCACAGATACGCAGTATTTT. It is translated as CAAGGTSSTDTQYF.

J is TRBJ2-5 and V is TRBV5-1; no clear D. This CDR3 is built from 15 residues. V lost 0 bases and J 5 bases, leaving 14 bases between the germline ends. The germline CDR1 and CDR2 sequences are SGHRS and YFSETQ. The CDR3 is CASSLGPGSRETQYF. CDR3 DNA: TGCGCCAGCAGCTTGGGTCCCGGTAGCAGGGAGACCCAGTACTTC.

The chain couples TRBV5-6 to TRBJ2-3; 9 nucleotides agree with TRBD1. Germline V lookup: CDR1 SGHDT, CDR2 YYEEEE. J was trimmed by 4 bases and V by 4 bases; bases with no gene match: 10. CDR3 length: 16 residues. The CDR3: CASSPQGQGLADTQYF. CDR3 coding DNA: TGTGCCAGCAGCCCTCAAGGACAGGGGTTGGCAGATACGCAGTATTTT.

This clone has only one observation. The gene calls are TRBV11-2 and TRBJ1-1; perhaps TRBD1 as D (5 bases). This CDR3 spans 14 amino acids. CDR1 is SGHAT and CDR2 is FQNNGV in the germline V gene. Trimming shortened V by 1 base and J by 4 bases, and 10 bases separated the two germline ends. The CDR3 sequence is CASSLGAGSTEAFF. The CDR3 DNA reads as TGTGCCAGCAGCTTAGGGGCAGGGAGCACTGAAGCTTTCTTT.

This clone was recorded once. The CDR3 nucleotides read TGTGCCAGCAGTTCTGGGTTGGAATCACCCCTCCACTTT. This encodes CASSSGLESPLHF. J is TRBJ1-6 and V is TRBV6-5, with unresolved D. The CDR3 length is 13 residues. Germline lookup yields CDR1 MNHEY and CDR2 SVGAGI. Trimming cost V 4 bases and J 10 bases, with 11 bases left between them.

This clone showed up just once. CDR3 amino acids: CASTRDEQTQYF. In DNA, the CDR3 is TGTGCCAGTACCCGAGACGAACAGACCCAGTACTTC. The V call is TRBV2, the J call TRBJ2-5; D unclear. Germline V CDR1 and CDR2: SNHLY, FYNNEI. With 9 bases removed from V and 6 bases from J, the gap between germline ends came to 14 bases. This CDR3 contains 12 residues.

The rearrangement joins TRBV14 to TRBJ2-1; unclear D gene. This CDR3 is 16 amino acids long. The germline gives CDR1 SGHDN, CDR2 FVKESK. V was shortened by 4 bases and J by 0 bases, with 13 bases between the two germline ends. This CDR3 is CASSPPGFSSYNEQFF. The DNA of the CDR3 is TGTGCCAGCAGCCCCCCCGGGTTTAGCTCCTACAATGAGCAGTTCTTC.

This clone came up a few times. This chain uses TRBV15 with TRBJ2-2; D is possibly TRBD1 (5 bases). V shed 0 bases and J shed 4 bases, with 21 bases lying between them. Germline values: CDR1 LNHNV, CDR2 YYDKDF (reference sequence). The CDR3 contains 19 residues. CDR3 bases: TGTGCCACCAGCAGAGATGGGCCTCAGGGCGCTAGGGTCACCGGGGAGCTGTTTTTT. It translates to CATSRDGPQGARVTGELFF.

The V and J genes are TRBV18 and TRBJ1-4; D not resolved. The CDR3 runs 13 residues. CDR1 and CDR2 (germline): KGHSH, LQKENI. Deletions cut 4 bases from V and 7 bases from J, with 10 bases between. CDR3 nucleotide sequence: TGTGCCAGCTCACTCGGAATTGGTGAAAAACTGTTTTTT. Its translation: CASSLGIGEKLFF.